This entry describes one TCR beta chain. The antigen remains undetermined. The data belong to a study of cytomegalovirus exposure and HLA in healthy donors. It was with 60 Vbeta and 13 Jbeta primers that the PCR ran. TCRdb's copy holds only in-frame clones and misses some; the assay was immunoSEQ multiplex PCR. Seen in this sample are about 150,000 clones; the ten most common clones hold around 1.5%. The CDR3 contains 17 residues. The V and J ends lost 5 bases and 0 bases, in that order; junction bases with no gene match: 5. The germline V gene has CDR1 SGHTA and CDR2 FQGTGA. Study conclusions and caveats: Reportedly, a later analysis found an Asian-associated ancestry cluster had fewer N-insertions than the roughly 700-donor mean.

V and J are TRBV7-3 and TRBJ2-3; 13 positions agree with TRBD2. The receptor comes from a woman aged 50 to 60 in good health and CMV-seronegative. Sequencing was done on a sample of PBMCs. The DNA of the CDR3 is TGTGCCAGCAGCCCCCGGACTAGCGGGGGAAGCACAGATACGCAGTATTTT. Translating it yields CASSPRTSGGSTDTQYF.